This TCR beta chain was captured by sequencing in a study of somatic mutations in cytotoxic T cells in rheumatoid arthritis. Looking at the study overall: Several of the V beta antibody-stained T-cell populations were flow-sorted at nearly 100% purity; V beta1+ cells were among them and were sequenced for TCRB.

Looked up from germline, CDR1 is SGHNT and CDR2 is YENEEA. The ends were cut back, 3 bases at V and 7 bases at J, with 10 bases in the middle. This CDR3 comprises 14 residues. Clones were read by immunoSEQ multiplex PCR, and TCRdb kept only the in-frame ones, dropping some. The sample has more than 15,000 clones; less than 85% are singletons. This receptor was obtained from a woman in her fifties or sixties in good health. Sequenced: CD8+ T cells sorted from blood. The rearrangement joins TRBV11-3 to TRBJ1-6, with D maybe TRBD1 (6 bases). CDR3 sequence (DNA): TGTGCCAGCAGCTTGGGGCAGGGGAATTCACCCCTCCACTTT. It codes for CASSLGQGNSPLHF.